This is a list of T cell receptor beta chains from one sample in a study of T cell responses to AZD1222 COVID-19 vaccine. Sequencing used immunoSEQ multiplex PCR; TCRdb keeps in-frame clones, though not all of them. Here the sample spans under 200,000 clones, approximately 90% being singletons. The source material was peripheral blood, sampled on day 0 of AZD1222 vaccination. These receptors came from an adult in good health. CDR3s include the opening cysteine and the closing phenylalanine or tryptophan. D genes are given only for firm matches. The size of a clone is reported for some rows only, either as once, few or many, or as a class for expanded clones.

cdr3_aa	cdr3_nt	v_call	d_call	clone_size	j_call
CASSSPRGGQYF	TGTGCCAGCTCATCTCCCCGGGGGGGGCAGTACTTC	TRBV18	TRBD2	-	TRBJ2-7
CASSLGEQYF	TGTGCCAGCAGCCTCGGGGAGCAGTACTTC	TRBV25-1	-	once	TRBJ2-7
CASSMVGPLANYGYTF	TGTGCCAGTAGTATGGTAGGGCCGTTAGCTAACTATGGCTACACCTTC	TRBV19	-	-	TRBJ1-2
CASSLKEGSIIPQHF	TGTGCCAGCAGCTTAAAGGAGGGGAGCATCATCCCCCAGCATTTT	TRBV7-2	-	-	TRBJ1-5
CATSREGRAAHGYTF	TGTGCCACCAGCAGAGAAGGCAGGGCTGCTCATGGCTACACCTTC	TRBV15	-	-	TRBJ1-2
CASTPRGTAYEQYF	TGTGCCAGCACGCCCAGGGGGACAGCTTACGAGCAGTACTTC	TRBV27	TRBD1	-	TRBJ2-7
CATSEPTGLGETQYF	TGTGCCACCAGTGAGCCGACAGGGCTCGGAGAGACCCAGTACTTC	TRBV24-1	TRBD1	-	TRBJ2-5
CAISEARLAYEQFF	TGTGCCATCAGTGAGGCTCGGCTAGCGTATGAGCAGTTCTTC	TRBV10-3	-	-	TRBJ2-1
CASSDSIFVGQAGIYEQYF	TGTGCCAGCAGTGACTCGATATTCGTGGGACAGGCGGGGATCTACGAGCAGTACTTC	TRBV6-4	TRBD1	-	TRBJ2-7
CSASGEGNIQYF	TGCAGTGCTAGTGGGGAAGGGAACATTCAGTACTTC	TRBV20-1	-	-	TRBJ2-4
CASSLGQSAEAFF	TGTGCCAGCAGTCTAGGACAGAGCGCTGAAGCTTTCTTT	TRBV12-3/TRBV12-4	-	-	TRBJ1-1
CASSHPRIQGEQYF	TGTGCCAGCAGCCATCCGAGGATCCAGGGGGAGCAGTACTTC	TRBV3-1/TRBV3-2	-	-	TRBJ2-7
CASAPEGNIQYF	TGTGCCAGTGCCCCGGAGGGAAACATTCAGTACTTC	TRBV19	-	-	TRBJ2-4
CASSLAGRAGYEQYF	TGTGCCAGCAGCTTGGCCGGGCGGGCAGGCTACGAGCAGTACTTC	TRBV5-8	-	-	TRBJ2-7
CASRDRAWADTQYF	TGCGCCAGCAGGGACAGGGCCTGGGCAGATACGCAGTATTTT	TRBV5-1	TRBD1	-	TRBJ2-3
CASSLSRTRLSGNTIYF	TGTGCCAGCAGCTTATCCCGGACTCGACTCTCTGGAAACACCATATATTTT	TRBV11-2	-	-	TRBJ1-3
CASSLQTADNEKLFF	TGTGCCAGCAGCTTACAGACAGCCGACAATGAAAAACTGTTTTTT	TRBV11-2	-	-	TRBJ1-4
CASSVGRQGYGYTF	TGTGCCAGCAGTGTAGGCAGGCAGGGATATGGCTACACCTTC	TRBV2	-	once	TRBJ1-2
CASSSQTGSDTIYF	TGTGCCAGCAGTTCACAGACAGGGTCCGACACCATATATTTT	TRBV27	TRBD1	-	TRBJ1-3
CASSPGTSPNEQYF	TGCGCCAGCAGCCCCGGGACTAGTCCCAACGAGCAGTACTTC	TRBV4-3	TRBD2	-	TRBJ2-7
CASSRDPASNYGYTF	TGTGCCAGCAGCCGAGACCCGGCCTCTAACTATGGCTACACCTTC	TRBV14	-	-	TRBJ1-2
CASSYRGGQPQHF	TGTGCCAGCAGTTACAGGGGTGGTCAGCCCCAGCATTTT	TRBV6-2/TRBV6-3	-	once	TRBJ1-5
CASSTTDRTLYNEQFF	TGTGCCAGTAGTACGACGGACAGGACCCTCTACAATGAGCAGTTCTTC	TRBV19	TRBD1	-	TRBJ2-1
CASSSNRGNSPLHF	TGTGCCAGCAGCTCCAACAGGGGAAATTCACCCCTCCACTTT	TRBV5-5	TRBD1	-	TRBJ1-6
CASSLQRSNQPQHF	TGTGCCAGCAGCTTGCAACGGAGCAATCAGCCCCAGCATTTT	TRBV5-6	-	once	TRBJ1-5
CASSFFQTATEAFF	TGTGCCAGCAGCTTCTTTCAGACGGCCACTGAAGCTTTCTTT	TRBV7-9	-	-	TRBJ1-1
CASSPRQIQETQYF	TGTGCCAGCAGCCCCCGACAGATCCAAGAGACCCAGTACTTC	TRBV7-9	-	-	TRBJ2-5
CASMALAVGDNYEQYF	TGTGCCAGCATGGCCCTAGCGGTCGGGGATAACTACGAGCAGTACTTC	TRBV2	TRBD2	-	TRBJ2-7